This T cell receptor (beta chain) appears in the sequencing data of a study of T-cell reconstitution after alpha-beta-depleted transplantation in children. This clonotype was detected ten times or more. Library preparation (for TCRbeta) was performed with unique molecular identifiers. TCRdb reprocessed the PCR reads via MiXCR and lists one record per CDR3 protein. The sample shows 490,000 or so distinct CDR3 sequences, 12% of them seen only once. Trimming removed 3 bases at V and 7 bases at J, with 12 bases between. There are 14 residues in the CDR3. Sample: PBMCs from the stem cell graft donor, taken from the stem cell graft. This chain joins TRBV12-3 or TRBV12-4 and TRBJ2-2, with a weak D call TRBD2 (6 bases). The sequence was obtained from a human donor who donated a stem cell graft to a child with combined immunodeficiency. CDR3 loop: CASSFATSYGELFF. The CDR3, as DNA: TGTGCCAGCAGTTTCGCCACTAGCTACGGGGAGCTGTTTTTT.